This TCR beta chain was observed in a study of beta chain features in type 1 diabetes. This clone was observed a single time. The antigen is unknown. With V trimmed by 1 base and J by 0 bases, 1 base remained unmatched. The CDR3 is 15 amino acids. Germline CDR1 reads SGHAT; CDR2 reads FQDESV (reference sequence). CD45RO/CCR7/CD25/CD127/CD95/CD27 separated CD4+ naive, central memory, regulatory and stem cell-like memory cells by sorting. Of the isolated RNA, all was reverse transcribed, and so the sequenced material was expressed TCRB transcripts. TCRdb's table, derived via immunoSEQ multiplex PCR, lists solely in-frame clones and lacks some. Of 350,000 to 400,000 clones in the sample, less than 15% were seen once. Whole-study findings and limits: More deletions and fewer insertions at VDJ junctions were seen in type 1 diabetes patients.

This clonotype was sampled from a woman aged 18-29 years in good health. V gene TRBV11-1 combines with J gene TRBJ1-1; 8 bases map to TRBD1. The sample was naive CD4+ T cells from blood. CDR3 DNA: TGTGCCAGCAGCTTAGGACAGGGGTTGAACACTGAAGCTTTCTTT. It yields the protein CASSLGQGLNTEAFF.